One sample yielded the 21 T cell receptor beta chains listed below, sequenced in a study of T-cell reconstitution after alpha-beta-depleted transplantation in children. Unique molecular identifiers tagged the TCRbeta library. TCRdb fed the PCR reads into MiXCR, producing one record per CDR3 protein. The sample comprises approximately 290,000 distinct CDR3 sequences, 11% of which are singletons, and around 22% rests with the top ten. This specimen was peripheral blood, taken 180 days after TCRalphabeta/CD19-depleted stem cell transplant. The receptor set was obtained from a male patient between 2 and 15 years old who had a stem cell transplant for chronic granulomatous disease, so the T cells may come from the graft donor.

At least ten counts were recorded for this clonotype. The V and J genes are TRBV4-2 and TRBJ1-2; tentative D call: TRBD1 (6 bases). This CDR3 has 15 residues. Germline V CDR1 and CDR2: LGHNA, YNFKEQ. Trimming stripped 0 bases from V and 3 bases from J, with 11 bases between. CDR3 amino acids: CASSQDENRDYGYTF. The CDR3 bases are TGTGCCAGCAGCCAAGATGAGAACAGGGACTATGGCTACACCTTC.

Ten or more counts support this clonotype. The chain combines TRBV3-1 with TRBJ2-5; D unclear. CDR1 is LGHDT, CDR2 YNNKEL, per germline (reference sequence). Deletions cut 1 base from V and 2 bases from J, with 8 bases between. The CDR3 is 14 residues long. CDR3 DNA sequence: TGTGCCAGCAGCCAAGGAGTGGTACAAGAGACCCAGTACTTC. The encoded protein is CASSQGVVQETQYF.

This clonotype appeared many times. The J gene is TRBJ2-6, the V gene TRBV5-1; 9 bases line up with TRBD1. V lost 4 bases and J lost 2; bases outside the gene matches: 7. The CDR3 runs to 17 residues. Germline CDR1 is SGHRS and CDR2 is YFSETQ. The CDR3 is CASSDTGGAAGANVLTF. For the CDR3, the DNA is TGCGCCAGCAGCGATACAGGGGGCGCGGCTGGGGCCAACGTCCTGACTTTC.

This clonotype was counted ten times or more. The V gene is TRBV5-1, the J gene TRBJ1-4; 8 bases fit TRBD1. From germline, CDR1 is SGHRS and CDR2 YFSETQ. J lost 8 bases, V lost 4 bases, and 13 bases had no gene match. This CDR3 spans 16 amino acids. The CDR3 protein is CASSHAGTGRGEKLFF. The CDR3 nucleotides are TGCGCCAGCAGCCACGCCGGGACAGGCCGAGGGGAAAAACTGTTTTTT.

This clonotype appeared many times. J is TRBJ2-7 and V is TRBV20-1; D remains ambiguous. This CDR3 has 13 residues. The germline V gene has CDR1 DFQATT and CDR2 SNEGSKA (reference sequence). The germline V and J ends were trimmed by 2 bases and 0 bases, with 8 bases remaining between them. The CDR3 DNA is TGCAGTGCTAGATTGACGGCCTCCTACGAGCAGTACTTC. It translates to CSARLTASYEQYF.

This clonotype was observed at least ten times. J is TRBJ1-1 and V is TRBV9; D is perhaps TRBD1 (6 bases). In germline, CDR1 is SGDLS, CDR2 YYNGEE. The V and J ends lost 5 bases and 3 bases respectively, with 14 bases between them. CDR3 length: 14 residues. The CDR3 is CASSYRVGDTEAFF. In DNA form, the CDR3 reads TGTGCCAGCAGTTACAGGGTCGGGGACACTGAAGCTTTCTTT. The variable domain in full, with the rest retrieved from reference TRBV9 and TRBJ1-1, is DSGVTQTPKHLITATGQRVTLRCSPRSGDLSVYWYQQSLDQGLQFLIQYYNGEERAKGNILERFSAQQFPDLHSELNLSSLELGDSALYFCASSYRVGDTEAFFGQGTRLTVV.

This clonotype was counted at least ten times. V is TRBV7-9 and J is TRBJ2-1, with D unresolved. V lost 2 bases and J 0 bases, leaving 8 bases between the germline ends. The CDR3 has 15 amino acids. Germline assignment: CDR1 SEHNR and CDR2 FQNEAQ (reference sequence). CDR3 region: CASSLLDSSYNEQFF. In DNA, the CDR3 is TGTGCCAGCAGCTTACTGGATTCCTCCTACAATGAGCAGTTCTTC.

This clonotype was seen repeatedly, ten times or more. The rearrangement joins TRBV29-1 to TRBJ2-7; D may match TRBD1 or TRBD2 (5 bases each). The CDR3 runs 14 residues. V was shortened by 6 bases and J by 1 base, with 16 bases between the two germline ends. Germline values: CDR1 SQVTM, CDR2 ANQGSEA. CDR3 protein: CSVRGPQTSYEQYF. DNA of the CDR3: TGCAGCGTGAGGGGACCACAGACTTCCTACGAGCAGTACTTC.

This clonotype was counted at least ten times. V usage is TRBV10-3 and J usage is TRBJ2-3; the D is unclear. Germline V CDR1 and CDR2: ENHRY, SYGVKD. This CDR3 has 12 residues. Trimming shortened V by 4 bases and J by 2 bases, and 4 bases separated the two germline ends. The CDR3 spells CAISANTDTQYF. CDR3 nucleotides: TGTGCCATCAGTGCCAACACAGATACGCAGTATTTT.

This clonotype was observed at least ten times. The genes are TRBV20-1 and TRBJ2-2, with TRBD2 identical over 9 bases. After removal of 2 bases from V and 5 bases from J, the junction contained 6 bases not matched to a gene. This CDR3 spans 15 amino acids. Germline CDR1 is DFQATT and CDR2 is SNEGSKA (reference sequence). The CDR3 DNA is TGCAGTGCTAGACCGGGACTAGCAGGGACCGGGGAGCTGTTTTTT. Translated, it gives CSARPGLAGTGELFF.

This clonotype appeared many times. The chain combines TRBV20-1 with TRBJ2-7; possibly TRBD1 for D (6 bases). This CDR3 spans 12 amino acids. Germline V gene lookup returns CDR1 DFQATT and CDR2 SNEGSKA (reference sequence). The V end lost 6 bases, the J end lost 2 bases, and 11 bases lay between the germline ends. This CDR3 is CSAPTGTYEQYF. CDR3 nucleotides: TGCAGTGCACCGACAGGAACCTACGAGCAGTACTTC.

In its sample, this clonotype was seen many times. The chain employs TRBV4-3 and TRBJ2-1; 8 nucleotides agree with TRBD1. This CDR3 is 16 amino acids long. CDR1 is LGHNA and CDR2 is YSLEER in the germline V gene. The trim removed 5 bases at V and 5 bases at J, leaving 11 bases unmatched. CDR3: CASSYGSGQGHNEQFF. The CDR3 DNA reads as TGCGCCAGCAGCTACGGAAGTGGACAGGGCCACAATGAGCAGTTCTTC.

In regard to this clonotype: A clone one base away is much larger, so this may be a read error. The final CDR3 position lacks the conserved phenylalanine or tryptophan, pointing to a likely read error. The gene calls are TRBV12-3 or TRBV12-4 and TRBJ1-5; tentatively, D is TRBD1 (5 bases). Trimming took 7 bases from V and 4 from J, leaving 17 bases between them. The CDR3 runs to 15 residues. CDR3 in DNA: TGTGCCAGCACCGAATGGAGGGGAAAAAATCAGCCCCAGCATTTG. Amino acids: CASTEWRGKNQPQHL.

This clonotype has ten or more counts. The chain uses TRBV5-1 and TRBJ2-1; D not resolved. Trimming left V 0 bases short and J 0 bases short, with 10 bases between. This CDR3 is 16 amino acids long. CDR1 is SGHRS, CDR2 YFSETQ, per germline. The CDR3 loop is CASSLVAESSYNEQFF. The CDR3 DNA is TGCGCCAGCAGCTTGGTCGCCGAGAGCTCCTACAATGAGCAGTTCTTC.

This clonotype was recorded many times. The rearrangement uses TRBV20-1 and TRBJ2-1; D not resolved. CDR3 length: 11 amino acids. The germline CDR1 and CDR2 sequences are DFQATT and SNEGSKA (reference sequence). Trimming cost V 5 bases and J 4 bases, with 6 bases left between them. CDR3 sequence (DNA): TGCAGTGCTCGCCCTTACAATGAGCAGTTCTTC. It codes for CSARPYNEQFF.

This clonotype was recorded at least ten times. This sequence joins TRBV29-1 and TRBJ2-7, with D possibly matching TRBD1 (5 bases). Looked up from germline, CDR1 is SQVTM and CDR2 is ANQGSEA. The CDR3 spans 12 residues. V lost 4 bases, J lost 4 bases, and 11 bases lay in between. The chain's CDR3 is CSVAQGSYEQYF. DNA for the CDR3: TGCAGCGTTGCCCAGGGATCGTACGAGCAGTACTTC.

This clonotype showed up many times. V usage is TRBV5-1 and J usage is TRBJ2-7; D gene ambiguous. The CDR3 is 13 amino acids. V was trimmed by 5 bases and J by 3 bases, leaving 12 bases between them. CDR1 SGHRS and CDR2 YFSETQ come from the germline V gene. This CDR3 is CASRLNSRYEQYF. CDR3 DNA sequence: TGCGCCAGCAGATTGAACAGCCGCTACGAGCAGTACTTC.

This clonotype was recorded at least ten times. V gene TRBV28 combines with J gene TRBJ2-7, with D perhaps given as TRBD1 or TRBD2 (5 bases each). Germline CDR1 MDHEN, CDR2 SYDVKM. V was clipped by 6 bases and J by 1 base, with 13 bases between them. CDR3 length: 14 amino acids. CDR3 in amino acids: CASSNWDGSYEQYF. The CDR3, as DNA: TGTGCCAGCAGCAATTGGGACGGATCCTACGAGCAGTACTTC.

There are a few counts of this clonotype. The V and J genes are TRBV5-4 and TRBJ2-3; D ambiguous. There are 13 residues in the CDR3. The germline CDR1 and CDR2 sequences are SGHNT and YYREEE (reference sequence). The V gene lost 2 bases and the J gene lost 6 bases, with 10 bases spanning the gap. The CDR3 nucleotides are TGTGCCAGCAGCTTAGGTGGGGTGGATACGCAGTATTTT. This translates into CASSLGGVDTQYF.

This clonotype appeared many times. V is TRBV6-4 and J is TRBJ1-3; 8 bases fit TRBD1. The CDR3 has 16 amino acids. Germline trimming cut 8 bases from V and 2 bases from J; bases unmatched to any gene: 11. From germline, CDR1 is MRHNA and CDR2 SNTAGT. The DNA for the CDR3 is TGTGCCAGCGGCCCTAGGACAGGGCAACCTGGAAACACCATATATTTT. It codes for CASGPRTGQPGNTIYF.

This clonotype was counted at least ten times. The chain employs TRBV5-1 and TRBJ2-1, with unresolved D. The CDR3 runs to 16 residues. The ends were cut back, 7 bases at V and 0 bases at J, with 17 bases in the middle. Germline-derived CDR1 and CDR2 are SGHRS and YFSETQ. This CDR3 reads CASGKDRVSSYNEQFF. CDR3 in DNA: TGCGCCAGCGGGAAGGATAGGGTAAGCTCCTACAATGAGCAGTTCTTC. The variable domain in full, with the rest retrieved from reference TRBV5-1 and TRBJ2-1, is KAGVTQTPRYLIKTRGQQVTLSCSPISGHRSVSWYQQTPGQGLQFLFEYFSETQRNKGNFPGRFSGRQFSNSRSEMNVSTLELGDSALYLCASGKDRVSSYNEQFFGPGTRLTVL.